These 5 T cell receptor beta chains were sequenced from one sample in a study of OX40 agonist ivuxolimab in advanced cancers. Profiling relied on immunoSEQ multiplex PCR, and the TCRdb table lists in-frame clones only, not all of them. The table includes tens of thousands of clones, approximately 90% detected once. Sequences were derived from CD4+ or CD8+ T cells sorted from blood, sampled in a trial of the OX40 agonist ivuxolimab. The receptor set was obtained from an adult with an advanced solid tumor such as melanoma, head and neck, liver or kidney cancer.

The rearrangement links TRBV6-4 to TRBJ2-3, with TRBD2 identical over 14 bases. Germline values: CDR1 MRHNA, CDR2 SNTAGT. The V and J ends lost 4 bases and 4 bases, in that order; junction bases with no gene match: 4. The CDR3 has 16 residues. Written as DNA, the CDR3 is TGTGCCAGCAGTGTAGAGGGACTAGCGGGAGCAGATACGCAGTATTTT. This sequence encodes CASSVEGLAGADTQYF.

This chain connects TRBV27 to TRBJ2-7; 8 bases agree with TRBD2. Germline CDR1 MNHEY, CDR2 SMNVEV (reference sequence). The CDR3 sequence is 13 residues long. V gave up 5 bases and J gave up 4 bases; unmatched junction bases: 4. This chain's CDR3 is CASSPRGGYEQYF. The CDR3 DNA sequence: TGTGCCAGCAGTCCCCGGGGGGGATACGAGCAGTACTTC.

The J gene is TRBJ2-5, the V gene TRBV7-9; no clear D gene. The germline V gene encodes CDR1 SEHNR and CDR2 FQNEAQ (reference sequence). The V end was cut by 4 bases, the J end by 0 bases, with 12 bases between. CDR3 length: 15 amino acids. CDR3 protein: CASSYRKGNQETQYF. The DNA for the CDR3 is TGTGCCAGCAGCTACCGGAAAGGGAACCAAGAGACCCAGTACTTC.

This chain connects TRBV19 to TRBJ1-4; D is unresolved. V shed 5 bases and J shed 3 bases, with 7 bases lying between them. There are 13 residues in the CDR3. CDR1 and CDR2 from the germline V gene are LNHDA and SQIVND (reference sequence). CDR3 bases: TGTGCCAGTAGTGAGAGTCCTAATGAAAAACTGTTTTTT. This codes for CASSESPNEKLFF.

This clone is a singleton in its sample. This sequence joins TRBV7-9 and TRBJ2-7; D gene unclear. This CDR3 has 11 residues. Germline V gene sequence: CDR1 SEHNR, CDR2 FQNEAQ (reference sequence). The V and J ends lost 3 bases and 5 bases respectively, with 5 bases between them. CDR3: CASSFTDEQYF. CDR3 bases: TGTGCCAGCAGCTTCACAGACGAGCAGTACTTC.